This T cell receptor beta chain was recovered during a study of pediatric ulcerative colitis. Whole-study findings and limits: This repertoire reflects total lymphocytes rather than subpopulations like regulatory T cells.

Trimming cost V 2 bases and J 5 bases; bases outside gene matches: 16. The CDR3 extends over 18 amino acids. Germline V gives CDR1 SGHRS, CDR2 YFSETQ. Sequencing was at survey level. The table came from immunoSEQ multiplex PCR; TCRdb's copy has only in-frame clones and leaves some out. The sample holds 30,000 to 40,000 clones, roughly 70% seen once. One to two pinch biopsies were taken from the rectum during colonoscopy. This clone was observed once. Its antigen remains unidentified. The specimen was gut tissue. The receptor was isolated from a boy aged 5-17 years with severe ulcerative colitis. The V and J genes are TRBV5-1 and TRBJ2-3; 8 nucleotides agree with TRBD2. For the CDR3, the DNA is TGCGCCAGCAGCTTTGGAACGGGCGGGGGGCCGAGTGGAGATACGCAGTATTTT. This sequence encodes CASSFGTGGGPSGDTQYF.